The entry below describes one T cell receptor beta chain. The assay was immunoSEQ multiplex PCR, and TCRdb's table has in-frame clones only and misses some. Of approximately 1,000,000 clones in the sample, more than 75% were seen once. This specimen comes from a study of shared clonotypes between healthy human individuals. Trimming at V came to 2 bases and at J to 4 bases, leaving 10 bases not matched to a gene. The germline gives CDR1 SGHDT, CDR2 YYEEEE. The CDR3 has 16 amino acids. The source of this sequence is a man younger than 30 in good health. Some clones in this sample may be carry-over from other donors' samples. The chain carries TRBV5-6 and TRBJ2-5, with 8 nucleotides matching TRBD2. Sequences were obtained from memory CD4+ T cells from PBMCs. Documented subset: CD45RA-negative fraction. CDR3 DNA sequence: TGTGCCAGCAGCTTTGAAACTAGCGGAAGGGGAGAGACCCAGTACTTC. Its translation is CASSFETSGRGETQYF.